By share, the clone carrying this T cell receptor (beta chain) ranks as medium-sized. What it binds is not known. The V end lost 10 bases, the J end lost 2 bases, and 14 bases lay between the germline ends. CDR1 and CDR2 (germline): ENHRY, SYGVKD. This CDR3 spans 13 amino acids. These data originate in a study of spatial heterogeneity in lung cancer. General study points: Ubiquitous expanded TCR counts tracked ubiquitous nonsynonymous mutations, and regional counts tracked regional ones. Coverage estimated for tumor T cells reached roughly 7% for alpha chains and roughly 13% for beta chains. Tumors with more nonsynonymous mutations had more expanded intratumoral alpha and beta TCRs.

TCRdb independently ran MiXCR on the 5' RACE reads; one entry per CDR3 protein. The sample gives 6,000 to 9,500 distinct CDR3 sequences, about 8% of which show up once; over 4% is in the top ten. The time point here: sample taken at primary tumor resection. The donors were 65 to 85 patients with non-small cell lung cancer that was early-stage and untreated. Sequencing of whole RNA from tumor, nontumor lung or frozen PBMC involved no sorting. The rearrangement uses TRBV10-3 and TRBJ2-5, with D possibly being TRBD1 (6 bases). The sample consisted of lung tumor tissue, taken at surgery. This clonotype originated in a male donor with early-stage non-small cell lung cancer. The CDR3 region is CASQRGLQETQYF. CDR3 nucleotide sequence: TGTGCCAGTCAGAGGGGGTTACAAGAGACCCAGTACTTC.